This entry features one T cell receptor (beta chain) sequence. This clonotype appeared a few times. What antigen it recognizes has not been identified. Nothing much larger sits one base from this clone, and base qualities are not available. The germline V gene encodes CDR1 SGDLS and CDR2 YYNGEE. The CDR3, cysteine through phenylalanine, is 14 amino acids long. Only CDR3 DNA is held: 42 bases, read in frame from base 1. Compared with germline, V lacks 0 bases and J lacks 2 bases; bases without a gene match: 1. This entry belongs to a study of response to subunit inactivated influenza vaccine (dated by TCRdb to 2016 to 2019). Regarding the study in general: Deep quantitative profiling of the T cell receptor repertoire was used in the study to follow responses to a trivalent subunit inactivated influenza vaccine.

Study-wide conclusions, independent of this receptor: The authors proposed that each seasonal influenza vaccination may bring in only a limited number of new T cells.

Preparation of the library involved RT-PCR. Instrument on record: Illumina HiSeq 2500. Using fastp at Q25 and MiXCR, TCRdb reprocessed the public reads and kept productive beta chains. Merged by CDR3 protein, the rows form single entries marked with the most common genes and DNA. The sample includes under 200,000 distinct CDR3 sequences, with around 12% observed a single time. Jointly, the top ten make up 25% to 35% of the sample. These data also featured in a second study, about T cells expressing NK-cell markers. The second study's authors report: TCR beta cDNA libraries were made by 5'RACE template switching that added a universal primer site and unique molecular identifiers. Fewer than ten donors provided sorted CD3+CD56+NKG2C+, CD3+CD56+NKG2C- and CD3+CD56-NKG2C+ T-cell subsets, whose TCR beta-chain repertoires were profiled. Among the eight sequenced donors, only one was HCMV-seronegative, while the other seven were HCMV-seropositive. To restrict sorting to alphabetaTCR-expressing T cells, an anti-gammadeltaTCR antibody was added in several experiments. For more than 5 donors, the dominant CD3+CD56+NKG2C+ clonotypes were among the top 10 CD8+ clonotypes and accounted for roughly 1.0-8% of CD8+ T cells. Those dominant clonotypes were again the most abundant among CD3+CD56-NKG2C+ cells in a few donors, at roughly 25-60.1%. Whether the expanded NKG2C-expressing T cell clones were specific for HCMV antigens was left unclear. The study sequenced eight donors, all healthy volunteers chosen at random: three men and five women. To determine HCMV serostatus, a commercial ELISA kit was used to detect HCMV-specific IgG in serum. Ficoll density gradient centrifugation was used to isolate peripheral blood mononuclear cells from blood. CD4+ and CD8+ T cells were isolated from PBMC by magnetic immunoseparation with Miltenyi isolation kits. Priming for cDNA synthesis came from the TCR beta constant segment, and two successive PCR amplification steps followed. Libraries were sequenced as 2 x 150 bp reads on Illumina HiSeq 2000/2500, MiSeq or NextSeq. MIGEC was used to demultiplex reads and group the reads by UMI, and MiTCR was used to assemble and quantify clonotypes. To exclude erroneous sequences, any TCR cDNA sequence not supported by at least two reads was discarded. The tcR package was used for downstream repertoire analysis, and clonotypes were matched across fractions by CDR3 nucleotide sequence plus V segment. VDJmatch was used to annotate antigen specificity against VDJdb, with one amino acid substitution allowed in CDR3.

The receptor chain draws on TRBV9 and TRBJ1-2; 7 middle bases align to TRBD1. The sequenced sample was CD8+ T cells sorted from PBMCs, obtained 11 to 12 days after vaccination. The sequence derives from a man between 45 and 60 years old who received an inactivated influenza vaccine. Donor details come from another sample of the same person, matched by shared clones. For the CDR3, the sequence is CASSVGQGNYGYTF. The DNA sequence reads TGTGCCAGCAGCGTAGGACAGGGAAACTATGGCTACACCTTC.